The next 23 T cell receptor beta chains were all read from a single sample in a study of blood T cell repertoires in COVID-19. The assay was immunoSEQ multiplex PCR, and TCRdb's table has in-frame clones only and misses some. The sample includes under 250,000 clones, approximately 78% seen only once; the top ten take roughly 12%. The sample consisted of peripheral blood. The receptors originated from a woman aged 40 to 50 with acute or convalescent COVID-19.

The chain employs TRBV5-5 and TRBJ1-2; 9 bases fit TRBD1. V trimming: 1 base; J trimming: 2 bases; junction bases outside the gene matches: 3. Germline V CDR1 and CDR2: SGHKS, YYEKEE (reference sequence). There are 15 residues in the CDR3. DNA of the CDR3: TGTGCCAGCAGCTTGTCCGGGACAGGGAACTATGGCTACACCTTC. Its protein product is CASSLSGTGNYGYTF.

The chain uses TRBV4-1 and TRBJ1-5, with unresolved D. Per germline, CDR1 MGHRA and CDR2 YSYEKL. The CDR3 length is 15 residues. V was pared by 1 base and J by 4 bases, with 11 bases between. For the CDR3, the DNA is TGCGCCAGCAGCCAAGTAGCCCTGTGGAATCAGCCCCAGCATTTT. This encodes CASSQVALWNQPQHF.

The sample holds a few counts of this clone. The chain carries TRBV10-3 and TRBJ2-1, with a tentative D call TRBD1 (6 bases). The V end lost 2 bases, the J end lost 8 bases, and 13 bases lay between the germline ends. CDR3 length: 14 residues. The germline V gene encodes CDR1 ENHRY and CDR2 SYGVKD. Here the CDR3 DNA reads TGTGCCATCAGTGAGACCAGGACAGTCGATGAGCAGTTCTTC. Amino acid sequence: CAISETRTVDEQFF.

The genes are TRBV6-2 or TRBV6-3 and TRBJ1-2; TRBD1 matches 7 bases. V lost 6 bases and J lost 6; bases outside the gene matches: 7. The germline gives CDR1 MNHEY, CDR2 SVGEGT. The CDR3 loop spans 13 amino acids. CDR3 nucleotide sequence: TGTGCCAGCAGCCTTAGGGGGACAGATGGCTACACCTTC. It yields the protein CASSLRGTDGYTF.

The V and J genes are TRBV18 and TRBJ1-6; the match to TRBD1 covers 7 bases. CDR3 length equals 14 residues. The J segment lost 10 bases and the V segment lost 3 bases, leaving 6 bases of the junction unmatched. Germline-derived CDR1 and CDR2 are KGHSH and LQKENI. The CDR3 sequence is CASSPSTGESPLHF. The CDR3 DNA reads TGTGCCAGCTCACCGTCTACAGGGGAATCACCCCTCCACTTT. Supplemented by reference TRBV18 and TRBJ1-6, the full variable domain reads NAGVMQNPRHLVRRRGQEARLRCSPMKGHSHVYWYRQLPEEGLKFMVYLQKENIIDESGMPKERFSAEFPKEGPSILRIQQVVRGDSAAYFCASSPSTGESPLHFGNGTRLTVT.

The rearrangement uses TRBV6-1 and TRBJ2-7; maybe TRBD1 (5 bases). The CDR3 sequence is 13 residues long. V lost 1 base, J lost 3 bases, and 7 bases lay in between. Germline V gives CDR1 MNHNS, CDR2 SASEGT. The CDR3 protein is CASSEGQNYEQYF. The CDR3, as DNA: TGTGCCAGCAGTGAAGGACAGAACTACGAGCAGTACTTC.

The chain links TRBV3-1 (or the pseudogene TRBV3-2) to TRBJ1-3, with D maybe TRBD1 (5 bases). V was pared by 0 bases and J by 4 bases, with 13 bases between. CDR3 length: 16 residues. Germline-derived CDR1 and CDR2 are LGHDT and YNNKEL (reference sequence). The CDR3 DNA follows: TGTGCCAGCAGCCAAGAAGAGGGGAGGTCGGGAAACACCATATATTTT. Its translation is CASSQEEGRSGNTIYF.

V and J are TRBV19 and TRBJ2-7, with 10 bases that match TRBD2. The V segment lost 6 bases and the J segment 0 bases; nucleotides outside the gene matches: 5. CDR1 and CDR2 from the germline V gene are LNHDA and SQIVND (reference sequence). CDR3 length: 15 amino acids. CDR3 residues: CASSLSGGASYEQYF. CDR3 nucleotide sequence: TGTGCCAGTAGCCTAAGCGGGGGGGCCTCCTACGAGCAGTACTTC.

The rearrangement joins TRBV7-8 to TRBJ1-2; D remains unclear. The CDR3 totals 15 residues. Trimming shortened V by 2 bases and J by 0 bases, and 10 bases separated the two germline ends. Germline lookup yields CDR1 SGHVS and CDR2 FQNEAQ. The CDR3 sequence: CASSLSGLANYGYTF. DNA for the CDR3: TGTGCCAGCAGCTTATCTGGACTTGCTAACTATGGCTACACCTTC.

CDR3 region: CASSMTGTYYGYTF. CDR3 sequence (DNA): TGTGCCAGTAGTATGACTGGGACTTACTATGGCTACACCTTC. This chain links TRBV19 with TRBJ1-2; D may be TRBD1 (5 bases). V dropped 3 bases and J dropped 3 bases, with 11 bases sitting between them. CDR1 and CDR2 from the germline V gene are LNHDA and SQIVND (reference sequence). CDR3 length: 14 amino acids.

The chain links TRBV4-2 to TRBJ2-7, with D maybe TRBD2 (5 bases). Per germline, CDR1 LGHNA and CDR2 YNFKEQ. This CDR3 region has 15 residues. V gave up 4 bases and J gave up 0 bases, with 13 bases separating them. The CDR3 is CASSPSWESSYEQYF. The CDR3 bases are TGTGCCAGCAGCCCCTCTTGGGAGAGCTCCTACGAGCAGTACTTC.

The chain carries TRBV6-5 and TRBJ2-7, with D perhaps matching TRBD2 (6 bases). The CDR3 is 15 residues long. V shed 5 bases and J shed 9 bases, with 23 bases lying between them. Per germline, CDR1 MNHEY and CDR2 SVGAGI. This CDR3 reads CASSPRGVSPTRQYF. CDR3 nucleotides: TGTGCCAGCAGTCCCCGCGGGGTTTCGCCTACGAGGCAGTACTTC.

The chain links TRBV5-1 to TRBJ2-1; maybe TRBD2 (6 bases). This CDR3 comprises 18 residues. The V gene's germline CDR1 is SGHRS and CDR2 YFSETQ. V was trimmed by 2 bases and J by 9 bases, leaving 27 bases between them. Written as DNA, the CDR3 is TGCGCCAGCAGCTTTCCCGACTCGGGGGTACGGGATATCGGTGAGCAGTTCTTC. Its translation is CASSFPDSGVRDIGEQFF.

V gene TRBV7-9 combines with J gene TRBJ2-1; 8 nucleotides align to TRBD1. CDR3 length: 13 residues. J was trimmed by 10 bases and V by 5 bases; bases with no gene match: 7. The germline V gene has CDR1 SEHNR and CDR2 FQNEAQ (reference sequence). The CDR3 coding sequence is TGTGCCAGCAGCCAGACAGGGGACAGGGAGCAGTTCTTC. Translation: CASSQTGDREQFF.

The CDR3 spells CASSLPAGVGYNEQFF. CDR3 DNA: TGTGCCAGCAGCTTACCAGCGGGAGTGGGATACAATGAGCAGTTCTTC. V usage is TRBV7-9 and J usage is TRBJ2-1, with 8 positions matching TRBD2. The CDR3 has 16 residues. J was trimmed by 4 bases and V by 2 bases; bases with no gene match: 7. Germline-derived CDR1 and CDR2 are SEHNR and FQNEAQ (reference sequence). Using reference TRBV7-9 and TRBJ2-1 for the parts outside the CDR3, the full variable domain is DTGVSQNPRHKITKRGQNVTFRCDPISEHNRLYWYRQTLGQGPEFLTYFQNEAQLEKSRLLSDRFSAERPKGSFSTLEIQRTEQGDSAMYLCASSLPAGVGYNEQFFGPGTRLTVL.

As DNA, the CDR3 is TGTGCCAGCAGTTCCTCCTCCGGCCCTAGTGAGCAGTTCTTC. Protein: CASSSSSGPSEQFF. J is TRBJ2-1 and V is TRBV28, with unresolved D. The V gene lost 4 bases and the J gene lost 9 bases, with 16 bases spanning the gap. The germline gives CDR1 MDHEN, CDR2 SYDVKM. This CDR3 contains 14 residues. Full variable domain (outside the CDR3, taken from reference TRBV28 and TRBJ2-1): DVKVTQSSRYLVKRTGEKVFLECVQDMDHENMFWYRQDPGLGLRLIYFSYDVKMKEKGDIPEGYSVSREKKERFSLILESASTNQTSMYLCASSSSSGPSEQFFGPGTRLTVL.

This clone appeared once. The chain joins TRBV5-1 to TRBJ2-3; maybe TRBD2 (6 bases). Per germline, CDR1 SGHRS and CDR2 YFSETQ. CDR3 size: 17 residues. V shed 3 bases and J shed 5 bases, with 22 bases lying between them. The CDR3 here is CASSSWGTPGDGDTQYF. The DNA of the CDR3 is TGCGCCAGCAGCTCTTGGGGGACTCCGGGTGATGGAGATACGCAGTATTTT.

The CDR3 nucleotides are TGTGCCACCAGTGATGCGGGCCCAGCGGGCAATGAGCAGTTCTTC. It specifies CATSDAGPAGNEQFF. The chain is built from TRBV24-1 and TRBJ2-1; a weak D match, TRBD2 (6 bases). Trimming took 3 bases from V and 6 from J, leaving 14 bases between them. The CDR3 has 15 amino acids. CDR1 and CDR2 (germline): KGHDR, SFDVKD.

In this sample, this clone turned up once. The chain employs TRBV7-9 and TRBJ2-4, with 8 bases lining up with TRBD1. Germline CDR1 and CDR2: SEHNR and FQNEAQ (reference sequence). The V and J ends lost 5 bases and 7 bases, in that order; junction bases with no gene match: 10. This CDR3 has 15 residues. CDR3 nucleotide sequence: TGTGCCAGCAGCCAACCAACAGGGGGATCGAACATTCAGTACTTC. This translates into CASSQPTGGSNIQYF.

V is TRBV7-8 and J is TRBJ2-6; TRBD2 might be the D (7 bases). Germline assignment: CDR1 SGHVS and CDR2 FQNEAQ. Trimming removed 8 bases at V and 0 bases at J, with 14 bases between. The CDR3 has 16 amino acids. The CDR3 protein is CASLRGAASGANVLTF. CDR3 in DNA: TGTGCCAGCTTACGGGGGGCGGCCTCTGGGGCCAACGTCCTGACTTTC.

V usage is TRBV2 and J usage is TRBJ1-6; no definite D call. The V gene's germline CDR1 is SNHLY and CDR2 FYNNEI. The CDR3 loop spans 15 amino acids. Trimming stripped 8 bases from V and 0 bases from J, with 11 bases between. CDR3 nucleotides: TGTGCCAGCCTGATAACGGGCTCCTATAATTCACCCCTCCACTTT. This gives the protein CASLITGSYNSPLHF.

This chain links TRBV10-1 with TRBJ1-1, with 10 positions matching TRBD1. Germline V gives CDR1 WNHNN, CDR2 SYGVQD (reference sequence). Trimming removed 1 base from V and 5 bases from J; junction bases left unmatched: 4. The CDR3 is 15 amino acids. CDR3 region: CASSEFGTGDTEAFF. The CDR3, as DNA: TGCGCCAGCAGTGAGTTTGGGACAGGGGATACTGAAGCTTTCTTT.

The chain recombines TRBV7-8 with TRBJ1-5; tentative D call: TRBD1 (5 bases). V gave up 3 bases and J gave up 4 bases, with 10 bases separating them. The CDR3 totals 14 residues. Germline CDR1 is SGHVS and CDR2 is FQNEAQ. This chain's CDR3 is CASSLRTLNQPQHF. In DNA form, the CDR3 reads TGTGCCAGCAGCTTGCGGACACTTAATCAGCCCCAGCATTTT.